The clone carrying this T cell receptor beta chain was found a few times. This sample was taken from a study of HIV-infected children after antiretroviral therapy interruption. At the level of the study: EBV and CMV exposure was recorded in most children. Samples from the continuous-treatment group were taken at weeks 0, 48 and 150. Interruption-arm sampling covered weeks 0, 12, interruption end (24 or 48), and about 3 years post-study.

This CDR3 has 15 residues. Germline trimming cut 0 bases from V and 8 bases from J; bases unmatched to any gene: 8. Germline-derived CDR1 and CDR2 are DFQATT and SNEGSKA (reference sequence). The treatment was: PENTA 11 planned treatment interruption arm or continuous ART arm. Cryopreserved PBMC samples required at least 5 million viable cells. The TCR library was built from RNA with a 3' RACE protocol and unique molecular identifiers. TCRdb fed the 3' RACE reads into MiXCR, producing one record per CDR3 protein. The table shows around 47,000 distinct CDR3 sequences, with around 4.7% occurring only once.

Sequencing used CD45RA+ CD4+ T cells from PBMCs, pooled from several time points, obtained from a donor given antiretroviral therapy, either interrupted or continuous. Subset here: naive CD4+ CD45RA+ CD45RO- T cells. The chain recombines TRBV20-1 with TRBJ2-1; 9 bases line up with TRBD2. The sequence was obtained from a pool of human donors with HIV. Here the CDR3 DNA reads TGCAGTGCTAGAGATGCGGGGGGGCCGGGCGATGAGCAGTTCTTC. Encoded protein: CSARDAGGPGDEQFF.